The next 29 T cell receptor beta chains were all read from a single sample in a study of cytomegalovirus exposure and HLA in healthy donors. PCR primers comprised 60 Vbeta and 13 Jbeta primers. Sequencing used immunoSEQ multiplex PCR; TCRdb keeps in-frame clones, though not all of them. In the table there are 100,000 to 150,000 clones, around 82% of which are singletons. Sequencing was performed on PBMCs. These TCRs come from a female donor in good health and CMV-seronegative.

This rearrangement joins TRBV6-5 to TRBJ1-1; the D is unclear. Trimming cost V 2 bases and J 2 bases, with 9 bases left between them. Germline CDR1 MNHEY, CDR2 SVGAGI. There are 14 residues in the CDR3. The chain's CDR3 is CASSYERANTEAFF. The DNA for the CDR3 is TGTGCCAGCAGTTACGAGAGGGCCAACACTGAAGCTTTCTTT.

A single count supports this clone. This sequence joins TRBV5-4 and TRBJ1-2; TRBD1 matches at 12 bases. V was pared by 4 bases and J by 3 bases, with 7 bases of the junction left unmatched. The CDR3 is made up of 16 amino acids. Looked up from germline, CDR1 is SGHNT and CDR2 is YYREEE (reference sequence). As DNA, the CDR3 is TGTGCCAGCAGCCCCCAGGGGACAGGGGGCGACTATGGCTACACCTTC. Translated: CASSPQGTGGDYGYTF. The full variable domain, its missing parts supplied by reference TRBV5-4 and TRBJ1-2, is ETGVTQSPTHLIKTRGQQVTLRCSSQSGHNTVSWYQQALGQGPQFIFQYYREEENGRGNFPPRFSGLQFPNYSSELNVNALELDDSALYLCASSPQGTGGDYGYTFGSGTRLTVV.

The chain joins TRBV27 to TRBJ1-1, with 8 bases lining up with TRBD1. The germline CDR1 and CDR2 sequences are MNHEY and SMNVEV (reference sequence). There are 15 residues in the CDR3. Germline trimming cut 4 bases from V and 0 bases from J; bases unmatched to any gene: 4. The CDR3 nucleotides read TGTGCCAGCAGTTCAGGGGGCAGGATGAACACTGAAGCTTTCTTT. Amino acid sequence: CASSSGGRMNTEAFF.

The sample holds one count of this clone. This rearrangement joins TRBV4-1 to TRBJ1-2, with a weak D call TRBD1 (5 bases). V lost 0 bases and J lost 5, with 19 bases in between. Germline V gives CDR1 MGHRA, CDR2 YSYEKL. CDR3 length: 17 residues. This CDR3 reads CASSQDSRGGSGYGYTF. Here the CDR3 DNA reads TGCGCCAGCAGCCAAGATTCCCGGGGGGGGAGCGGGTATGGCTACACCTTC.

The chain has TRBV5-6 and TRBJ1-2; D might be TRBD1 (6 bases). V was clipped by 1 base and J by 1 base, with 20 bases between them. There are 18 residues in the CDR3. Germline V gene lookup returns CDR1 SGHDT and CDR2 YYEEEE. The CDR3 spells CASSLIGQLGGINYGYTF. CDR3 nucleotide sequence: TGTGCCAGCAGCTTGATTGGCCAACTAGGGGGAATTAACTATGGCTACACCTTC.

The rearrangement uses TRBV9 and TRBJ2-7, with D tentatively TRBD2 (5 bases). Germline assignment: CDR1 SGDLS and CDR2 YYNGEE. Trimming shortened V by 2 bases and J by 3 bases, and 12 bases separated the two germline ends. This CDR3 has 14 amino acids. The chain's CDR3 is CASSVSGKGYEQYF. The CDR3 region has the DNA TGTGCCAGCAGCGTCTCCGGGAAGGGCTACGAGCAGTACTTC. Based on the CDR3 plus reference TRBV9 and TRBJ2-7, the full variable domain is DSGVTQTPKHLITATGQRVTLRCSPRSGDLSVYWYQQSLDQGLQFLIQYYNGEERAKGNILERFSAQQFPDLHSELNLSSLELGDSALYFCASSVSGKGYEQYFGPGTRLTVT.

The chain joins TRBV7-2 to TRBJ2-5; 11 bases match TRBD2. V gave up 4 bases and J gave up 1 base; unmatched junction bases: 5. Germline lookup yields CDR1 SGHTA and CDR2 FQGNSA. The CDR3 consists of 16 residues. CDR3 in amino acids: CASSSLTSGVQETQYF. The DNA of the CDR3 is TGTGCCAGCAGCTCCCTGACTAGCGGGGTCCAAGAGACCCAGTACTTC. The complete variable domain, with remaining parts taken from reference TRBV7-2 and TRBJ2-5, reads GAGVSQSPSNKVTEKGKDVELRCDPISGHTALYWYRQSLGQGLEFLIYFQGNSAPDKSGLPSDRFSAERTGGSVSTLTIQRTQQEDSAVYLCASSSLTSGVQETQYFGPGTRLLVL.

Of note for this clone: Germline and junction disagree at one end, which may indicate a read error. The chain uses TRBV7-9 and TRBJ1-4; 7 nucleotides align to TRBD1. Germline lookup yields CDR1 SEHNR and CDR2 FQNEAQ (reference sequence). This CDR3 comprises 14 residues. CDR3 in DNA: TGTGCCAGCAGCAATCGGGACAGTCAGGAAAAGCTGTTTTTT. Its protein product is CASSNRDSQEKLFF. Based on the CDR3 plus reference TRBV7-9 and TRBJ1-4, the full variable domain is DTGVSQNPRHKITKRGQNVTFRCDPISEHNRLYWYRQTLGQGPEFLTYFQNEAQLEKSRLLSDRFSAERPKGSFSTLEIQRTEQGDSAMYLCASSNRDSQEKLFFGSGTQLSVL.

The rearrangement links TRBV6-5 to TRBJ2-7; D may be TRBD1 (6 bases). This CDR3 has 13 residues. Per the germline V gene, CDR1 is MNHEY and CDR2 is SVGAGI. The V and J ends lost 6 bases and 3 bases respectively, with 12 bases between them. The CDR3 is CASSRGRDYEQYF. CDR3 DNA: TGTGCCAGCAGCAGGGGCCGAGACTACGAGCAGTACTTC.

This chain joins TRBV2 and TRBJ2-7, with TRBD1 as a possible D gene (5 bases). This CDR3 is built from 12 residues. V lost 7 bases to trimming and J lost 2 bases, with 9 bases between them. Germline V lookup: CDR1 SNHLY, CDR2 FYNNEI. The CDR3 bases are TGTGCCAGCAAGCAGGGCCCCTACGAGCAGTACTTC. It codes for CASKQGPYEQYF.

The chain is built from TRBV5-1 and TRBJ1-2; D uncertain. Deletions cut 0 bases from V and 1 base from J, with 7 bases between. Looked up from germline, CDR1 is SGHRS and CDR2 is YFSETQ. CDR3 length: 14 amino acids. The CDR3 bases are TGCGCCAGCAGCTTGGATTCGGTTAACTATGGCTACACCTTC. This codes for CASSLDSVNYGYTF.

The chain has TRBV5-8 and TRBJ1-6, with D maybe TRBD1 (5 bases). The germline CDR1 and CDR2 sequences are SGHTS and YDEGEE. The CDR3 length is 15 residues. V lost 4 bases, J lost 6 bases, and 14 bases lay in between. The CDR3: CASSPGQTVNSPLHF. The CDR3 nucleotides are TGTGCCAGCAGCCCGGGCCAGACAGTTAATTCACCCCTCCACTTT.

This CDR3 reads CASSLTLNRGTDTQYF. In DNA form, the CDR3 reads TGTGCCAGCAGCTTAACACTCAACCGGGGGACAGATACGCAGTATTTT. V gene TRBV7-3 combines with J gene TRBJ2-3; D may be TRBD2 (6 bases). V was trimmed by 0 bases and J by 3 bases, leaving 13 bases between them. The CDR3 consists of 16 residues. CDR1 is SGHTA, CDR2 FQGTGA, per germline. The entire variable domain, with the rest obtained from reference TRBV7-3 and TRBJ2-3, is as follows: GAGVSQTPSNKVTEKGKYVELRCDPISGHTALYWYRQSLGQGPEFLIYFQGTGAADDSGLPNDRFFAVRPEGSVSTLKIQRTERGDSAVYLCASSLTLNRGTDTQYFGPGTRLTVL.

The genes are TRBV19 and TRBJ1-4; 8 bases agree with TRBD1. The CDR3 consists of 14 residues. After removal of 5 bases from V and 5 bases from J, the junction contained 4 bases not matched to a gene. Germline CDR1 reads LNHDA; CDR2 reads SQIVND (reference sequence). This CDR3 is CASSARTGNEKLFF. As DNA, the CDR3 is TGTGCCAGTAGTGCGCGGACAGGGAATGAAAAACTGTTTTTT.

The chain uses TRBV29-1 and TRBJ2-2; D might be TRBD1 (5 bases). Germline V gives CDR1 SQVTM, CDR2 ANQGSEA. The length of the CDR3 is 14 residues. The V end lost 3 bases, the J end lost 1 base, and 9 bases lay between the germline ends. The CDR3 reads CSVEWQGNTGELFF. CDR3 nucleotide sequence: TGCAGCGTTGAGTGGCAGGGGAACACCGGGGAGCTGTTTTTT.

Details on this clone: The junction does not match germline at one end; this may be a read error. This chain uses TRBV7-9 with TRBJ2-1, with 7 bases matching TRBD2. Germline CDR1 is SEHNR and CDR2 is FQNEAQ (reference sequence). The CDR3 totals 18 residues. The CDR3 region is CSSSYSGASGRSYNEQFF. In nucleotides, the CDR3 is TGTTCCAGCAGCTATTCTGGGGCTAGCGGACGCTCCTACAATGAGCAGTTCTTC. Full variable domain (outside the CDR3, taken from reference TRBV7-9 and TRBJ2-1): DTGVSQNPRHKITKRGQNVTFRCDPISEHNRLYWYRQTLGQGPEFLTYFQNEAQLEKSRLLSDRFSAERPKGSFSTLEIQRTEQGDSAMYLCSSSYSGASGRSYNEQFFGPGTRLTVL.

The chain couples TRBV5-1 to TRBJ1-2, with 7 positions matching TRBD1. CDR1 is SGHRS, CDR2 YFSETQ, per germline. J lost 8 bases, V lost 0 bases, and 22 bases had no gene match. This CDR3 has 19 residues. The CDR3 DNA follows: TGCGCCAGCAGCTTGGCTGTGATTAAGGGACAGTCCTTTTTGTTAGGCTACACCTTC. Translation: CASSLAVIKGQSFLLGYTF.

This clone was recorded a few times. The rearrangement uses TRBV6-5 and TRBJ1-2, with TRBD1 as a possible D gene (5 bases). V was pared by 5 bases and J by 8 bases, with 18 bases between. The CDR3 length is 14 residues. The germline V gene has CDR1 MNHEY and CDR2 SVGAGI. The CDR3 DNA sequence: TGTGCCAGCAGTGAGGGCAGGGAGGCGGGGGGCTACACCTTC. As protein: CASSEGREAGGYTF.

This clone has a single count. The V call is TRBV7-9, the J call TRBJ2-7; TRBD1 aligns across 9 bases. The CDR3 is 15 amino acids. J lost 4 bases, V lost 3 bases, and 7 bases had no gene match. CDR1 and CDR2 from the germline V gene are SEHNR and FQNEAQ (reference sequence). CDR3 protein: CASSFPTGGEYEQYF. DNA for the CDR3: TGTGCCAGCAGCTTTCCTACAGGGGGCGAATACGAGCAGTACTTC.

The chain couples TRBV5-6 to TRBJ2-5; TRBD2 matches at 8 bases. This CDR3 is built from 15 residues. The junction had 3 bases not matched to a gene; V was cut back by 0 bases and J by 2 bases. Germline V gene sequence: CDR1 SGHDT, CDR2 YYEEEE. The DNA of the CDR3 is TGTGCCAGCAGCTTGGACGGGAGGGGGCAAGAGACCCAGTACTTC. Its translation: CASSLDGRGQETQYF.

This clone appeared once. The chain uses TRBV29-1 and TRBJ1-5; 7 bases match TRBD1. Germline CDR1 SQVTM, CDR2 ANQGSEA. V dropped 7 bases and J dropped 5; count of bases not matched to a gene: 5. This CDR3 has 12 amino acids. The DNA for the CDR3 is TGCAGCGGCCGACAGGGTGATCAGCCCCAGCATTTT. This sequence encodes CSGRQGDQPQHF.

The genes are TRBV5-4 and TRBJ2-1, with D possibly being TRBD2 (5 bases). The germline V gene has CDR1 SGHNT and CDR2 YYREEE (reference sequence). This CDR3 spans 13 amino acids. Trimming left V 0 bases short and J 7 bases short, with 8 bases between. The CDR3 loop reads CASSLVEVNEQFF. In nucleotides, the CDR3 is TGTGCCAGCAGCTTGGTGGAGGTAAATGAGCAGTTCTTC.

The rearrangement uses TRBV19 and TRBJ1-5, with a tentative D call TRBD1 (6 bases). CDR1 is LNHDA and CDR2 is SQIVND in the germline V gene (reference sequence). Trimming cost V 4 bases and J 5 bases, with 9 bases left between them. CDR3 length: 13 residues. The CDR3 is CASSSQGHQPQHF. CDR3 DNA sequence: TGTGCCAGTAGTAGCCAGGGGCATCAGCCCCAGCATTTT.

V gene TRBV27 combines with J gene TRBJ2-2; 9 bases align to TRBD1. V was pared by 7 bases and J by 4 bases, with 4 bases of the junction left unmatched. Germline V lookup: CDR1 MNHEY, CDR2 SMNVEV (reference sequence). The CDR3 runs 14 residues. The CDR3 loop is CASKGQGPTGELFF. In nucleotides, the CDR3 is TGTGCCAGCAAGGGACAGGGACCCACCGGGGAGCTGTTTTTT.

V and J are TRBV14 and TRBJ2-3; D unresolved. Germline CDR1 SGHDN, CDR2 FVKESK. There are 13 residues in the CDR3. V gave up 4 bases and J gave up 2 bases, with 7 bases separating them. The DNA of the CDR3 is TGTGCCAGCAGCCTCTATAACACAGATACGCAGTATTTT. This gives the protein CASSLYNTDTQYF.

About this clone: In the same sample, other DNA sequences code for this CDR3. The CDR3 region has the DNA TGTGCCAGCAGCCCAAACAGGGCCCGTGCTACCGGGGAGCTGTTTTTT. Its protein is CASSPNRARATGELFF. V is TRBV7-8 and J is TRBJ2-2, with D perhaps matching TRBD1 (6 bases). The CDR3 runs 16 residues. Germline CDR1 and CDR2: SGHVS and FQNEAQ. Trimming stripped 5 bases from V and 5 bases from J, with 18 bases between.

J is TRBJ2-1 and V is TRBV5-6; TRBD2 matches 11 bases. Germline V CDR1 and CDR2: SGHDT, YYEEEE. The CDR3 is made up of 16 amino acids. V was clipped by 4 bases and J by 8 bases; unmatched bases: 11. This CDR3 is CASSPELAGAVDEQFF. The CDR3 DNA is TGTGCCAGCAGCCCCGAACTAGCGGGGGCTGTTGATGAGCAGTTCTTC.

The rearrangement joins TRBV11-2 to TRBJ2-7; 10 nucleotides line up with TRBD1. The junction had 7 bases not matched to a gene; V was cut back by 4 bases and J by 4 bases. CDR3 size: 15 residues. Germline V CDR1 and CDR2: SGHAT, FQNNGV. CDR3 protein: CASSSFRDRGYEQYF. In nucleotides, the CDR3 is TGTGCCAGCAGCTCTTTCCGGGACAGGGGATACGAGCAGTACTTC.

The chain recombines TRBV18 with TRBJ2-1; perhaps TRBD1 as D (5 bases). V was clipped by 0 bases and J by 7 bases, with 25 bases between them. Looked up from germline, CDR1 is KGHSH and CDR2 is LQKENI. The CDR3 is 19 amino acids. The CDR3 DNA sequence: TGTGCCAGCTCACCACCGGGTAGGGGTCGGTTTTTCCCAAATAATGAGCAGTTCTTC. Protein: CASSPPGRGRFFPNNEQFF.